The 5 T cell receptor beta chains listed next were all sequenced from one sample in a study of CXCR3-negative and CXCR3-positive naive CD8 T cells. UMI-labeled 5' RACE yielded the TRB cDNA libraries. No DNA is given; TCRdb re-called the 5' RACE reads and lists each CDR3 protein once. The repertoire table contains 8,500 to 10,000 distinct CDR3 sequences. Sequenced: naive CXCR3- CD8+ T cells from blood. Subset in this sample: CD45RO-CCR7+CD27+CD95- naive CD8+ T cells lacking CXCR3 (TNR3-). The receptors shown here come from a human donor in good health. Some clones in this sample may be carry-over from other donors' samples.

The genes are TRBV20-1 and TRBJ2-7; the D call from TCRdb, TRBD1, cannot be confirmed without DNA. The CDR3 is 13 amino acids. Germline loops: CDR1 DFQATT, CDR2 SNEGSKA (reference sequence). The CDR3 loop is CSAYRDRSYEQYF.

This chain connects TRBV29-1 to TRBJ2-7; checking the TCRdb D call of TRBD1 is not possible without DNA. The CDR3 sequence is 15 residues long. Per the germline V gene, CDR1 is SQVTM and CDR2 is ANQGSEA. This CDR3 is CSVDFPDRDVDEQYF.

This clonotype counts as medium-sized by frequency. This chain links TRBV29-1 with TRBJ2-6. The CDR3 length is 15 residues. From germline, CDR1 is SQVTM and CDR2 ANQGSEA. CDR3 amino acids: CSVWAPASGANVLTF. Full variable domain (remainder filled in from reference TRBV29-1 and TRBJ2-6): SAVISQKPSRDICQRGTSLTIQCQVDSQVTMMFWYRQQPGQSLTLIATANQGSEATYESGFVIDKFPISRPNLTFSTLTVSNMSPEDSSIYLCSVWAPASGANVLTFGAGSRLTVL.

The rearrangement links TRBV6-1 to TRBJ2-3. Germline V gene lookup returns CDR1 MNHNS and CDR2 SASEGT. The CDR3 runs to 12 residues. CDR3 in amino acids: CASYASTDTQYF.

CDR3 sequence: CSALARGQYTEAFF. The rearrangement links TRBV29-1 to TRBJ1-1; TCRdb gives TRBD1 as the D gene, but with no DNA this cannot be confirmed. CDR1 SQVTM and CDR2 ANQGSEA come from the germline V gene. The CDR3 covers 14 residues. The full variable domain, in which reference TRBV29-1 and TRBJ1-1 provide the parts outside the CDR3, is SAVISQKPSRDICQRGTSLTIQCQVDSQVTMMFWYRQQPGQSLTLIATANQGSEATYESGFVIDKFPISRPNLTFSTLTVSNMSPEDSSIYLCSALARGQYTEAFFGQGTRLTVV.